The 29 T cell receptor beta chains presented below share a single source sample, sequenced in a study of shared clonotypes between healthy human individuals. Sequencing was performed with immunoSEQ multiplex PCR; in TCRdb, only in-frame clones are kept and a portion is missing. The sample lists 2 million or so clones; 85% to 95% were seen once. Sequences were obtained from naive CD4+ T cells sorted from blood. Noted subset: CD45RA+ positively selected. Receptors originate from a man between 18 and 29 years old in good health.

Of note for this clone: The identical CDR3 is also encoded by other nucleotide sequences in the sample. The chain recombines TRBV7-2 with TRBJ2-3; TRBD2 agrees at 7 bases. CDR1 and CDR2 (germline): SGHTA, FQGNSA. V shed 3 bases and J 3 bases; nucleotides not matched to a gene: 3. This CDR3 comprises 14 residues. Here the CDR3 reads CASSLGRGTDTQYF. The CDR3 DNA reads TGTGCCAGCAGCTTGGGGAGGGGAACAGATACGCAGTATTTT.

The rearrangement uses TRBV9 and TRBJ2-1, with TRBD2 identical over 13 bases. Germline V gene data show CDR1 as SGDLS and CDR2 as YYNGEE. This CDR3 contains 16 residues. The J segment lost 10 bases and the V segment lost 5 bases, leaving 12 bases of the junction unmatched. The CDR3 DNA is TGTGCCAGCAGTCGACTACTAGCGGGAGGGCCAGGGGAGCAGTTCTTC. Its translation is CASSRLLAGGPGEQFF.

The V and J genes are TRBV11-3 and TRBJ2-7; 12 positions agree with TRBD2. Near its end, the DNA agrees better with TRBJ2-1, so the J call may be wrong. Germline CDR1 is SGHNT and CDR2 is YENEEA. CDR3 length equals 16 residues. The CDR3 sequence is CASSPPGLAGYNEQFF. The CDR3, as DNA: TGTGCCAGCAGCCCCCCCGGACTAGCGGGGTACAATGAGCAGTTCTTC.

The V gene is TRBV5-1, the J gene TRBJ2-1; D gene unclear. Germline V CDR1 and CDR2: SGHRS, YFSETQ. V shed 2 bases and J shed 4 bases, with 13 bases lying between them. CDR3 length equals 15 residues. In DNA form, the CDR3 reads TGCGCCAGCAGCTTAGAGCCCTATGGTTACAATGAGCAGTTCTTC. It is translated as CASSLEPYGYNEQFF. Variable domain in full (rest from reference TRBV5-1 and TRBJ2-1): KAGVTQTPRYLIKTRGQQVTLSCSPISGHRSVSWYQQTPGQGLQFLFEYFSETQRNKGNFPGRFSGRQFSNSRSEMNVSTLELGDSALYLCASSLEPYGYNEQFFGPGTRLTVL.

This clone was found once. The J gene is TRBJ1-5, the V gene TRBV25-1, with D possibly being TRBD1 (5 bases). The V end lost 5 bases, the J end lost 6 bases, and 14 bases lay between the germline ends. This CDR3 region has 14 residues. The germline gives CDR1 MGHDK, CDR2 SYGVNS. CDR3 protein: CASSSSGGGQPQHF. The CDR3 nucleotides are TGTGCCAGCAGTTCCTCGGGCGGGGGTCAGCCCCAGCATTTT.

This clone was observed once. The CDR3 sequence is CAWSGEAWGSQPQHF. CDR3 nucleotide sequence: TGTGCCTGGAGCGGGGAAGCGTGGGGCAGTCAGCCCCAGCATTTT. The J gene is TRBJ1-5, the V gene TRBV30; a weak D match, TRBD1 (5 bases). The CDR3 runs 15 residues. Germline V lookup: CDR1 GTSNPN, CDR2 SVGIG (reference sequence). Trimming took 3 bases from V and 6 from J, leaving 18 bases between them.

The rearrangement links TRBV30 to TRBJ1-5; 9 positions match TRBD1. Looked up from germline, CDR1 is GTSNPN and CDR2 is SVGIG (reference sequence). After removal of 0 bases from V and 5 bases from J, the junction contained 5 bases not matched to a gene. The CDR3 is 15 residues long. CDR3 sequence reads: CAWSVRGTGHQPQHF. The CDR3 DNA is TGTGCCTGGAGTGTAAGGGGGACAGGGCATCAGCCCCAGCATTTT.

Points on this clone: This same CDR3 is encoded by further DNA sequences in the sample. The CDR3: CASSYLGSNQPQHF. CDR3 nucleotide sequence: TGTGCCAGCAGTTACTTGGGTAGCAATCAGCCCCAGCATTTT. The chain links TRBV6-6 to TRBJ1-5; D is unresolved. V lost 1 base and J 0 bases, leaving 4 bases between the germline ends. The CDR3 contains 14 residues. Germline V CDR1 and CDR2: MNHNY, SVGAGI (reference sequence).

The chain carries TRBV29-1 and TRBJ1-4; 8 nucleotides agree with TRBD1. Germline lookup yields CDR1 SQVTM and CDR2 ANQGSEA. The CDR3 has 14 residues. Trimming cost V 0 bases and J 7 bases; bases outside gene matches: 4. CDR3 sequence: CSVEDRGRGEKLFF. CDR3 nucleotide sequence: TGCAGCGTTGAAGACAGGGGGCGCGGTGAAAAACTGTTTTTT. Using reference TRBV29-1 and TRBJ1-4 for the parts outside the CDR3, the full variable domain is SAVISQKPSRDICQRGTSLTIQCQVDSQVTMMFWYRQQPGQSLTLIATANQGSEATYESGFVIDKFPISRPNLTFSTLTVSNMSPEDSSIYLCSVEDRGRGEKLFFGSGTQLSVL.

With regard to this clone: Other DNA sequences in the sample encode the same CDR3. J is TRBJ1-2 and V is TRBV5-4; tentatively, D is TRBD1 (6 bases). The CDR3 length is 12 residues. Germline CDR1 is SGHNT and CDR2 is YYREEE (reference sequence). V shed 0 bases and J shed 8 bases, with 8 bases lying between them. The CDR3 coding sequence is TGTGCCAGCAGCTTGGACAGGGCCGGCTACACCTTC. Protein product: CASSLDRAGYTF.

The V gene is TRBV9, the J gene TRBJ2-7, with 9 bases matching TRBD1. CDR3 size: 15 residues. The V and J ends lost 4 bases and 3 bases, in that order; junction bases with no gene match: 8. CDR1 is SGDLS and CDR2 is YYNGEE in the germline V gene. The CDR3 is CASSSGTGTYYEQYF. The CDR3 DNA follows: TGTGCCAGCAGCAGCGGGACAGGGACTTACTACGAGCAGTACTTC.

The chain joins TRBV6-1 to TRBJ2-4, with TRBD1 as a possible D gene (5 bases). CDR3 length equals 15 residues. Per germline, CDR1 MNHNS and CDR2 SASEGT. The V gene lost 2 bases and the J gene lost 0 bases, with 8 bases spanning the gap. For the CDR3, the DNA is TGTGCCAGCAGTGAAAGACAGCTAGCCAAAAACATTCAGTACTTC. Protein: CASSERQLAKNIQYF.

V gene TRBV10-3 combines with J gene TRBJ2-2; TRBD2 might be the D (5 bases). The germline V gene has CDR1 ENHRY and CDR2 SYGVKD. Trimming cost V 6 bases and J 7 bases, with 6 bases left between them. The CDR3 runs to 11 residues. CDR3 DNA sequence: TGTGCCATCAGCGAGGGCGGGGAGCTGTTTTTT. Translated, it gives CAISEGGELFF.

Regarding this clone: In the same sample, other DNA sequences code for this CDR3. CDR3 nucleotides: TGCGCCAGCAGCTTGGCCGGGACAGGTAACACCGGGGAGCTGTTTTTT. Protein sequence: CASSLAGTGNTGELFF. The chain is built from TRBV5-1 and TRBJ2-2, with 8 bases fitting TRBD1. The V gene's germline CDR1 is SGHRS and CDR2 YFSETQ. V trimming: 0 bases; J trimming: 2 bases; junction bases outside the gene matches: 3. The CDR3 has 16 residues.

This clone has a single count. The chain has TRBV18 and TRBJ2-4, with D perhaps TRBD1 or TRBD2 (6 bases each). The CDR3 covers 15 residues. V gave up 2 bases and J gave up 4 bases, with 12 bases separating them. CDR1 is KGHSH, CDR2 LQKENI, per germline. The CDR3 here is CASSPSSGAKNIQYF. CDR3 nucleotide sequence: TGTGCCAGCTCACCATCTTCGGGGGCAAAAAACATTCAGTACTTC.

This chain uses TRBV7-2 with TRBJ1-1; D may be TRBD1 (5 bases). Trimming took 6 bases from V and 0 from J, leaving 8 bases between them. In germline, CDR1 is SGHTA, CDR2 FQGNSA. There are 13 residues in the CDR3. CDR3 DNA: TGTGCCAGCAGGGAGGGGCTGAACACTGAAGCTTTCTTT. Amino acids: CASREGLNTEAFF.

This clone was detected once. V is TRBV6-5 and J is TRBJ2-1, with 10 bases that match TRBD2. The CDR3 has 14 amino acids. Germline lookup yields CDR1 MNHEY and CDR2 SVGAGI. V was clipped by 6 bases and J by 6 bases; unmatched bases: 5. The DNA of the CDR3 is TGTGCCAGCAGCGAAGCGGGGGGGCCCAATGAGCAGTTCTTC. It yields the protein CASSEAGGPNEQFF.

This clone was seen just once. Additional DNA sequences in this sample encode the identical CDR3. The V and J genes are TRBV10-3 and TRBJ2-5; D is uncertain. This CDR3 is built from 14 residues. Trimming removed 0 bases from V and 1 base from J, with 6 bases in between. The germline V gene has CDR1 ENHRY and CDR2 SYGVKD. CDR3 region: CAISESGSQETQYF. CDR3 DNA sequence: TGTGCCATCAGTGAGTCGGGCAGCCAAGAGACCCAGTACTTC.

The chain has TRBV7-3 and TRBJ1-6, with 7 bases matching TRBD1. This CDR3 region has 15 residues. The V gene's germline CDR1 is SGHTA and CDR2 FQGTGA. J lost 7 bases, V lost 2 bases, and 5 bases had no gene match. In DNA form, the CDR3 reads TGTGCCAGCAGCTTACGGGGACAGAAGAATTCACCCCTCCACTTT. This gives the protein CASSLRGQKNSPLHF. The full variable domain, its missing parts supplied by reference TRBV7-3 and TRBJ1-6, is GAGVSQTPSNKVTEKGKYVELRCDPISGHTALYWYRQSLGQGPEFLIYFQGTGAADDSGLPNDRFFAVRPEGSVSTLKIQRTERGDSAVYLCASSLRGQKNSPLHFGNGTRLTVT.

The chain carries TRBV4-2 and TRBJ2-3; D perhaps matches TRBD2 (6 bases). In germline, CDR1 is LGHNA, CDR2 YNFKEQ. This CDR3 region has 15 residues. V shed 4 bases and J shed 2 bases, with 13 bases lying between them. The CDR3 DNA follows: TGTGCCAGCAGCCCACGGACTACTGACACAGATACGCAGTATTTT. It is translated as CASSPRTTDTDTQYF.

This chain connects TRBV30 to TRBJ1-1; TRBD1 might be the D (6 bases). V was cut by 7 bases and J by 8 bases, with 17 bases left in between. This CDR3 has 12 amino acids. Per the germline V gene, CDR1 is GTSNPN and CDR2 is SVGIG (reference sequence). This chain's CDR3 is CAFRGGRLEAFF. The CDR3, as DNA: TGTGCCTTCCGAGGGGGGCGACTAGAAGCTTTCTTT. Based on the CDR3 plus reference TRBV30 and TRBJ1-1, the full variable domain is SQTIHQWPATLVQPVGSPLSLECTVEGTSNPNLYWYRQAAGRGLQLLFYSVGIGQISSEVPQNLSASRPQDRQFILSSKKLLLSDSGFYLCAFRGGRLEAFFGQGTRLTVV.

Worth noting for this clone: Other nucleotide sequences in the sample specify the same CDR3. The chain has TRBV2 and TRBJ2-7, with 8 bases identical to TRBD1. The CDR3 covers 14 residues. The germline V gene encodes CDR1 SNHLY and CDR2 FYNNEI. V dropped 6 bases and J dropped 0; count of bases not matched to a gene: 4. This CDR3 reads CASRGQGTSYEQYF. The CDR3 DNA reads TGTGCCAGCAGAGGACAGGGAACCTCCTACGAGCAGTACTTC.

This clone was counted once. The chain employs TRBV5-1 and TRBJ2-5; D ambiguous. The germline gives CDR1 SGHRS, CDR2 YFSETQ. CDR3 size: 15 residues. The germline V and J ends were trimmed by 0 bases and 0 bases, with 9 bases remaining between them. CDR3 coding DNA: TGCGCCAGCAGCTTGGAGGGTTGGGACCAAGAGACCCAGTACTTC. Residues: CASSLEGWDQETQYF.

V and J are TRBV6-1 and TRBJ2-7, with 7 nucleotides matching TRBD2. The junction had 10 bases not matched to a gene; V was cut back by 4 bases and J by 1 base. Germline CDR1 is MNHNS and CDR2 is SASEGT. The length of the CDR3 is 16 residues. The CDR3 loop reads CASSGARAGESYEQYF. The CDR3 nucleotides read TGTGCCAGCAGTGGCGCCCGGGCGGGGGAATCCTACGAGCAGTACTTC.

The rearrangement links TRBV10-1 to TRBJ1-1; D is possibly TRBD1 (6 bases). The CDR3 extends over 15 amino acids. V lost 0 bases to trimming and J lost 1 base, with 9 bases between them. CDR1 is WNHNN and CDR2 is SYGVQD in the germline V gene (reference sequence). CDR3 protein: CASSESGTTNTEAFF. The CDR3 DNA is TGCGCCAGCAGTGAGTCGGGGACAACGAACACTGAAGCTTTCTTT.

The gene calls are TRBV4-1 and TRBJ1-2; 8 bases line up with TRBD1. Germline-derived CDR1 and CDR2 are MGHRA and YSYEKL. Trimming took 4 bases from V and 7 from J; bases not matched to a gene: 14. This CDR3 spans 16 amino acids. The CDR3 nucleotides read TGCGCCAGCAGCCCAATCATGGACAGGGTTCACGGTGGCTACACCTTC. It translates to CASSPIMDRVHGGYTF.

The gene calls are TRBV10-3 and TRBJ2-3; D is perhaps TRBD2 (6 bases). Germline-derived CDR1 and CDR2 are ENHRY and SYGVKD. This CDR3 is built from 13 residues. Trimming removed 6 bases from V and 4 bases from J, with 11 bases in between. DNA of the CDR3: TGTGCCATCAGGGGAGGAGTTCCAGATACGCAGTATTTT. Translated: CAIRGGVPDTQYF.

The V gene is TRBV2, the J gene TRBJ2-1; D could derive from TRBD1 or TRBD2 (5 bases each). Trimming took off 8 bases at V and 7 bases at J, with 15 bases between the two ends. The CDR3 has 13 amino acids. Germline CDR1 is SNHLY and CDR2 is FYNNEI. In DNA, the CDR3 is TGTGCCAGCCCCTTGGGGGATGGGAATGAGCAGTTCTTC. Residues: CASPLGDGNEQFF.

The chain carries TRBV6-8 and TRBJ1-2, with 10 bases that match TRBD1. The V gene's germline CDR1 is MNHGY and CDR2 SAAAGT. J was trimmed by 5 bases and V by 4 bases; bases with no gene match: 16. The length of the CDR3 is 18 residues. For the CDR3, the DNA is TGTGCCAGCAGTTCATCGGTCCGACAGGGGGCTTTTAAGTATGGCTACACCTTC. Amino acid sequence: CASSSSVRQGAFKYGYTF.